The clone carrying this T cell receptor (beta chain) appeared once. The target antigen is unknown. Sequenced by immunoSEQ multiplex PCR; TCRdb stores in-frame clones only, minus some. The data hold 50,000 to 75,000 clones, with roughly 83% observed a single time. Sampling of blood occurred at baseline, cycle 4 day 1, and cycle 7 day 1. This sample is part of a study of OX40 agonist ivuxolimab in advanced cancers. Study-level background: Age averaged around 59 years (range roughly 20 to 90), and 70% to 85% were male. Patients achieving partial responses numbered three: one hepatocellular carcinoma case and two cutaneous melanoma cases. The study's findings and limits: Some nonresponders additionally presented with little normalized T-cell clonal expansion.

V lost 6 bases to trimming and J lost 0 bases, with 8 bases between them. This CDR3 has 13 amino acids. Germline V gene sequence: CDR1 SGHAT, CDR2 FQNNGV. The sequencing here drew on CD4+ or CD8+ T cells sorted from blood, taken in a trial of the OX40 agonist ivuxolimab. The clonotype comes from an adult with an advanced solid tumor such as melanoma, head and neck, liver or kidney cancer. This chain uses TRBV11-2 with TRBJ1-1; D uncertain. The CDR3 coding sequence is TGTGCCAGCAGGGCGGGTATGAACACTGAAGCTTTCTTT. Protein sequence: CASRAGMNTEAFF. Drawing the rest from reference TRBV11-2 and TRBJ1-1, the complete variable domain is EAGVAQSPRYKIIEKRQSVAFWCNPISGHATLYWYQQILGQGPKLLIQFQNNGVVDDSQLPKDRFSAERLKGVDSTLKIQPAKLEDSAVYLCASRAGMNTEAFFGQGTRLTVV.